The present T cell receptor beta chain was sequenced within a study of prognosis after radiotherapy for stage I lung cancer. In the study overall: Non-small cell lung cancer patients at stage I were enrolled between April 2018 and early 2019. Without exception, patients with non-small cell lung cancer were deemed medically inoperable. Whole-study findings and limits: Patients given stereotactic body radiation therapy showed fewer unique TCR clones afterward, median roughly 10,000 versus 7,000.

This clonotype was recorded many times. Antigen: not known. V was clipped by 1 base and J by 5 bases; unmatched bases: 7. There are 16 residues in the CDR3. There were about 6 milliliters of peripheral blood drawn at each of two time points. Two rounds of multiplex PCR amplified TCR beta CDR3 from genomic DNA. Used in first-round PCR were primers specific to each TRBV and TRBJ gene. MiXCR was run by TCRdb on the multiplex PCR reads, yielding one entry per CDR3 protein. The sample holds about 17,000 distinct CDR3 sequences, approximately 17% seen once. This clonotype was sampled from a donor aged 50 or older with non-small cell lung cancer. The rearrangement uses TRBV12-3 or TRBV12-4 and TRBJ2-3; TRBD2 matches at 9 bases. Sample: PBMCs, taken before or after stereotactic body radiation therapy (not recorded which). The CDR3 sequence is CASSLVGLAVVDTQYF. CDR3 nucleotide sequence: TGTGCCAGCAGTTTAGTGGGACTAGCTGTTGTAGATACGCAGTATTTT.